The 15 T cell receptor beta chains below were found in one sample sequenced in a study of post-analysis software for immune sequencing data. Study findings and constraints: A handful of TRBV segments were significantly more frequent in patients than in controls. TRBV5-6, TRBV5-1 and TRBV20-1 were among these segments.

Tagging with unique molecular identifiers was a feature of the TCR beta cDNA libraries. TCRdb reprocessed the PCR reads with MiXCR, giving one entry per CDR3 protein. The sample has 650,000 to 850,000 distinct CDR3 sequences; about 50% are singletons. These receptors' antigens are unknown. Input material: blood. The receptor set was obtained from a girl aged 5 to 17 with multiple sclerosis.

This clonotype has just a few counts. The chain uses TRBV20-1 and TRBJ2-1, with D tentatively TRBD2 (6 bases). Deletions cut 8 bases from V and 4 bases from J, with 15 bases between. The germline V gene encodes CDR1 DFQATT and CDR2 SNEGSKA (reference sequence). The CDR3 is 13 residues long. CDR3 protein: CSQGGVLYNEQFF. The CDR3 DNA reads as TGCAGTCAAGGCGGGGTACTTTACAATGAGCAGTTCTTC.

J is TRBJ2-1 and V is TRBV6-5; 7 bases align to TRBD2. CDR1 is MNHEY, CDR2 SVGAGI, per germline. The CDR3 is made up of 16 amino acids. Trimming took 5 bases from V and 6 from J; bases not matched to a gene: 13. DNA of the CDR3: TGTGCCAGCAGTCCCGGGACTACCCTAACCGGCAATGAGCAGTTCTTC. Protein product: CASSPGTTLTGNEQFF.

The chain recombines TRBV15 with TRBJ1-4; D is unclear. The CDR3 spans 14 residues. Germline lookup yields CDR1 LNHNV and CDR2 YYDKDF (reference sequence). The V end was cut by 6 bases, the J end by 7 bases, with 15 bases between. CDR3 bases: TGTGCCACCAGAAATCCACAAAGTGGTGAAAAACTGTTTTTT. This translates into CATRNPQSGEKLFF. Variable domain in full (rest from reference TRBV15 and TRBJ1-4): DAMVIQNPRYQVTQFGKPVTLSCSQTLNHNVMYWYQQKSSQAPKLLFHYYDKDFNNEADTPDNFQSRRPNTSFCFLDIRSPGLGDTAMYLCATRNPQSGEKLFFGSGTQLSVL.

This clonotype was detected a few times. The V call is TRBV20-1, the J call TRBJ2-1; perhaps TRBD2 as D (6 bases). The V gene's germline CDR1 is DFQATT and CDR2 SNEGSKA (reference sequence). The CDR3 has 14 amino acids. V was pared by 5 bases and J by 2 bases, with 13 bases between. The CDR3 coding sequence is TGCAGTGCTCCCCCGGGGGTGCCCTACAATGAGCAGTTCTTC. This sequence encodes CSAPPGVPYNEQFF.

As to this clonotype: One end of the junction does not line up with germline, which may come from a read error. The J gene is TRBJ2-1, the V gene TRBV5-1, with 9 positions matching TRBD2. Germline V gene data show CDR1 as SGHRS and CDR2 as YFSETQ. The CDR3 length is 14 residues. The CDR3 protein is CASQRGVPYNEHFF. The DNA of the CDR3 is TGCGCCAGCCAGCGGGGGGTACCATACAATGAGCATTTCTTC. Supplemented by reference TRBV5-1 and TRBJ2-1, the full variable domain reads KAGVTQTPRYLIKTRGQQVTLSCSPISGHRSVSWYQQTPGQGLQFLFEYFSETQRNKGNFPGRFSGRQFSNSRSEMNVSTLELGDSALYLCASQRGVPYNEHFFGPGTRLTVL.

Comments on this clonotype: One end of the junction is discordant with germline, which a read error may explain. The V and J genes are TRBV20-1 and TRBJ2-3; D is possibly TRBD2 (7 bases). CDR3 size: 14 residues. Germline V gives CDR1 DFQATT, CDR2 SNEGSKA (reference sequence). The CDR3, as DNA: TGCAGTGCTAATGCGGGGGCTAGCAGAGATACGCAGTATTTT. The encoded protein is CSANAGASRDTQYF.

The genes are TRBV5-1 and TRBJ2-1, with TRBD2 identical over 13 bases. Per the germline V gene, CDR1 is SGHRS and CDR2 is YFSETQ. This CDR3 comprises 17 residues. Trimming cost V 3 bases and J 12 bases; bases outside gene matches: 15. The CDR3 DNA sequence: TGCGCCAGCAGCTGGACTAGCGGGGGAGGAGCAGGTTGGGGGCAGTTCTTC. The encoded protein is CASSWTSGGGAGWGQFF.

V usage is TRBV29-1 and J usage is TRBJ2-6; no clear D. The CDR3 contains 15 residues. Trimming shortened V by 1 base and J by 0 bases, and 7 bases separated the two germline ends. Per germline, CDR1 SQVTM and CDR2 ANQGSEA. CDR3 sequence: CSVEVFASGANVLTF. The CDR3 DNA reads as TGCAGCGTTGAAGTGTTTGCCTCTGGGGCCAACGTCCTGACTTTC.

This clonotype was counted between two and nine times. The chain couples TRBV7-2 to TRBJ1-2; TRBD1 might be the D (6 bases). The germline CDR1 and CDR2 sequences are SGHTA and FQGNSA. Trimming shortened V by 5 bases and J by 4 bases, and 17 bases separated the two germline ends. The CDR3 totals 15 residues. The CDR3 is CASSIFNRDGYGYTF. The CDR3 DNA reads as TGTGCCAGCAGCATATTTAACAGGGATGGCTATGGCTACACCTTC.

The rearrangement uses TRBV7-2 and TRBJ2-5, with 9 positions matching TRBD2. CDR1 and CDR2 from the germline V gene are SGHTA and FQGNSA. The CDR3 is 15 amino acids. The V and J ends lost 5 bases and 11 bases, in that order; junction bases with no gene match: 15. The CDR3 bases are TGTGCCAGCAGCCTTACTAGCGGGTCCTCTGGGGAGCAGTACTTC. Amino acid sequence: CASSLTSGSSGEQYF.

The chain couples TRBV9 to TRBJ2-5, with D tentatively TRBD1 or TRBD2 (5 bases each). The CDR3 runs to 15 residues. V was clipped by 2 bases and J by 4 bases, with 15 bases between them. The germline CDR1 and CDR2 sequences are SGDLS and YYNGEE. CDR3 loop: CASSVGPSPPETQYF. The CDR3 nucleotides read TGTGCCAGCAGCGTGGGACCCTCACCCCCAGAGACCCAGTACTTC.

In the case of this clonotype: The germline gene is not matched at one end of the junction; a read error may be the cause. The chain employs TRBV7-9 and TRBJ2-2; TRBD1 matches 10 bases. The CDR3 runs to 20 residues. Germline V gene sequence: CDR1 SEHNR, CDR2 FQNEAQ (reference sequence). The CDR3 sequence is CAGSILTAGQGTKNTGELFF. DNA for the CDR3: TGTGCCGGCAGCATTTTAACCGCGGGACAGGGGACTAAAAACACCGGGGAGCTGTTTTTT.

The chain combines TRBV7-6 with TRBJ1-1; D perhaps matches TRBD1 (5 bases). The CDR3 has 17 residues. V was shortened by 5 bases and J by 3 bases, with 22 bases between the two germline ends. CDR1 is SGHVS and CDR2 is FNYEAQ in the germline V gene. CDR3 coding DNA: TGTGCCAGCAGCCCCCGGGGGTACCGCTCCGTGGACACTGAAGCTTTCTTT. It codes for CASSPRGYRSVDTEAFF.

J is TRBJ2-4 and V is TRBV20-1; 11 bases agree with TRBD2. The tail of the sequence fits TRBJ2-7 better, so the J call may be wrong. The length of the CDR3 is 15 residues. The V gene's germline CDR1 is DFQATT and CDR2 SNEGSKA (reference sequence). CDR3 sequence: CSATSGTRVDYEQYF. The CDR3 DNA reads as TGCAGTGCGACTAGCGGGACCCGAGTCGATTACGAGCAGTACTTC.

The table lists this clonotype with a few counts. The rearrangement uses TRBV3-1 and TRBJ2-7, with TRBD2 matching over 9 bases. CDR3 length equals 14 residues. Trimming removed 7 bases from V and 0 bases from J; junction bases left unmatched: 4. Germline CDR1 reads LGHDT; CDR2 reads YNNKEL (reference sequence). CDR3 sequence: CASTSGVSSYEQYF. CDR3 nucleotides: TGTGCCAGCACTAGCGGGGTTAGCTCCTACGAGCAGTACTTC.